This T cell receptor (beta chain) was sequenced during a study of blood T cell repertoires in COVID-19 (TCRdb year 2020). Background on the whole study: Collaborator samples came from the United States, Italy and Spain and covered acute and convalescent phases of COVID-19. Subjects who had been exposed to COVID-19, were actively infected with it, or had recovered from it provided the deeply sampled blood TCRbeta repertoires that made up the dataset. The prospective study material was composed of cDNA or gDNA derived from T cells, B-cell-depleted T cells, or PBMCs. Sample metadata almost always included a de-identified subject ID, COVID-19 status, age in years and sex. The samples were drawn from two sources: the first 160 participants of the ongoing ImmuneRACE study, and some 1,300 subjects contributed by 6 global collaborators. The repertoires were made available in a free public database intended to serve as a resource for research on the immune response to SARS-CoV-2. Where available, HLA class I and class II types were taken from metadata supplied by the sample provider and were not determined by assay-based typing. Broader findings and caveats from the paper: How much clinical and demographic metadata was included differed by source and by participant, and the metadata was provided uncurated.

At one collaborating source in Seattle, patients were enrolled during active infection and were followed longitudinally through the course of disease. Whole blood was collected in K2EDTA tubes by collaborating institutions according to the institutions' own protocols. For TCRbeta analysis, collaborator samples were shipped as frozen whole blood, as isolated PBMCs, or as DNA extracted from either sample type. From a lookup of the germline V gene (reference sequence), CDR1 and CDR2 are LNHDA and SQIVND. V was cut back by 3 bases and J by 0 bases, leaving a gap of 9 bases between them. The CDR3 contains 15 residues, cysteine and phenylalanine counted. Solely the CDR3 DNA is kept, with 45 bases framed from the first base. TCRbeta CDR3 regions were amplified from genomic DNA using the immunoSEQ Assay, a bias-controlled multiplex PCR. Turning to the authors' computational methods: Nucleated cell counts per sample were estimated from amplification of reference gene primers within the assay. Sequence reads were collapsed and filtered to measure the absolute abundance of every unique TCRbeta CDR3 rearrangement. For each sample, productive Simpson clonality was calculated by taking the square root of Simpson's diversity index across productive rearrangements. TCRdb took this table from immuneACCESS and kept in-frame rearrangements with V and J called. Such tables lack part of the clones; where checked against another copy, unresolved V genes explain under half of the gap, and the rest is unexplained. Clone size and V and J calls were adopted from that table, with D and trimming inferred from the DNA. This sample is represented by 350,000 to 450,000 clones; roughly 90% of them were singletons. The biggest ten clones account for 1.5% to 1.7% of the sample.

In this sample, this clone turned up once. The antigen it recognizes is unknown. No much larger clone is present one base from it, and per-base qualities are unavailable. The V and J segments used are TRBV19 and TRBJ1-5; TRBD1 is perhaps the D gene, given 5 matching bases. The source is a woman aged 40 to 50 with COVID-19, enrolled during active disease. Input material: peripheral blood. The CDR3 sequence is CASSISGGSNQPQHF. The nucleotide sequence reads TGTGCCAGTAGTATTTCGGGGGGTAGCAATCAGCCCCAGCATTTT. Supplemented by the reference TRBV19 and TRBJ1-5 proteins around the CDR3, the complete variable domain is DGGITQSPKYLFRKEGQNVTLSCEQNLNHDAMYWYRQDPGQGLRLIYYSQIVNDFQKGDIAEGYSVSREKKESFPLTVTSAQKNPTAFYLCASSISGGSNQPQHFGDGTRLSIL.